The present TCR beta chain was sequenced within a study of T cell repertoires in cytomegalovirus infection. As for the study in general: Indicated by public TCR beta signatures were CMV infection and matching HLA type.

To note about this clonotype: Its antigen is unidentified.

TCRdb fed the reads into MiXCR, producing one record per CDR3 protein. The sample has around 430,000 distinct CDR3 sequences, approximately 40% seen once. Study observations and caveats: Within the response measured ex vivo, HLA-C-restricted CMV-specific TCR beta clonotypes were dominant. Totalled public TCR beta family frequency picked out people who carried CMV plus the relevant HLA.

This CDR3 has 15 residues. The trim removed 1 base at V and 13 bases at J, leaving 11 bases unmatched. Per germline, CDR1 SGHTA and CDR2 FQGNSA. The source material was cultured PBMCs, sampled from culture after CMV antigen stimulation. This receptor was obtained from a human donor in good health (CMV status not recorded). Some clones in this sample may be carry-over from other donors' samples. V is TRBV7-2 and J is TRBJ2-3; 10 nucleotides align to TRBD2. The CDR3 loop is CASSLVAGGQKVEYF. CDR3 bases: TGTGCCAGCAGCTTAGTAGCGGGGGGACAAAAGGTCGAGTATTTT.